The 30 T cell receptor beta chains below come from one sample, sequenced in a study of cytomegalovirus exposure and HLA in healthy donors. The PCR was carried out with 60 Vbeta primers and 13 Jbeta primers. This table comes from immunoSEQ multiplex PCR, and its TCRdb copy is limited to in-frame clones, with some not included. The sample includes some 60,000 clones, about 81% of them seen just once. Sequenced material: PBMCs. These receptors all come from a woman under 40 in good health and CMV-seronegative.

J is TRBJ2-3 and V is TRBV11-2, with 7 bases lining up with TRBD1. The CDR3 runs 16 residues. J lost 2 bases, V lost 5 bases, and 10 bases had no gene match. Per the germline V gene, CDR1 is SGHAT and CDR2 is FQNNGV. CDR3 protein: CASSRLGQYPTDTQYF. DNA of the CDR3: TGTGCCAGCAGCCGATTGGGACAGTATCCCACAGATACGCAGTATTTT.

This chain connects TRBV6-1 to TRBJ2-7, with a weak D call TRBD2 (7 bases). The CDR3 has 17 residues. V shed 4 bases and J shed 0 bases, with 19 bases lying between them. The germline CDR1 and CDR2 sequences are MNHNS and SASEGT. The CDR3 loop reads CASSGQGRGGSSYEQYF. The CDR3 DNA reads as TGTGCCAGCAGTGGACAAGGTAGGGGGGGAAGCTCCTACGAGCAGTACTTC.

CDR3 sequence (DNA): TGTGCCTGGAGTGCTCTCAGTTACGAGCAGTACTTC. This sequence encodes CAWSALSYEQYF. V and J are TRBV30 and TRBJ2-7, with unresolved D. V dropped 1 base and J dropped 4 bases, with 8 bases sitting between them. The CDR3 extends over 12 amino acids. Germline CDR1 and CDR2: GTSNPN and SVGIG (reference sequence).

The rearrangement links TRBV7-8 to TRBJ1-1; the D is unclear. The CDR3 contains 14 residues. V shed 4 bases and J shed 2 bases, with 11 bases lying between them. Per the germline V gene, CDR1 is SGHVS and CDR2 is FQNEAQ. The CDR3 DNA reads TGTGCCAGCAGCTCTAGTGGCGTTAACACTGAAGCTTTCTTT. It translates to CASSSSGVNTEAFF.

The chain is built from TRBV7-8 and TRBJ2-5; D perhaps matches TRBD1 (6 bases). The closer fit of TRBJ2-7 to the DNA end suggests the J call may be wrong. The germline V gene encodes CDR1 SGHVS and CDR2 FQNEAQ. The CDR3 extends over 15 amino acids. CDR3: CASSPRTESSYEQYF. CDR3 bases: TGTGCCAGCAGCCCTCGGACAGAAAGCTCCTACGAGCAGTACTTC.

In its sample, this clone was seen a few times. The rearrangement links TRBV5-4 to TRBJ1-1; D perhaps matches TRBD1 (6 bases). Trimming pared 6 bases from V and 0 bases from J, leaving 15 bases between. This CDR3 is 15 amino acids long. Per germline, CDR1 SGHNT and CDR2 YYREEE (reference sequence). The CDR3 sequence is CASTLKQGVNTEAFF. In nucleotides, the CDR3 is TGTGCCAGCACTCTGAAACAGGGTGTGAACACTGAAGCTTTCTTT.

This sequence joins TRBV25-1 and TRBJ2-4; 9 bases fit TRBD1. Germline values: CDR1 MGHDK, CDR2 SYGVNS. There are 16 residues in the CDR3. V lost 3 bases and J lost 7; bases outside the gene matches: 10. The CDR3: CASSDKGQGAVNIQYF. The DNA of the CDR3 is TGTGCCAGCAGTGACAAGGGACAGGGAGCTGTGAACATTCAGTACTTC.

The chain has TRBV30 and TRBJ2-1; possibly TRBD1 for D (6 bases). Trimming cost V 5 bases and J 5 bases, with 16 bases left between them. The CDR3 covers 14 residues. Germline V gene lookup returns CDR1 GTSNPN and CDR2 SVGIG (reference sequence). The CDR3 protein is CAWSGQTPDNEQFF. CDR3 sequence (DNA): TGTGCCTGGTCCGGACAGACTCCTGACAATGAGCAGTTCTTC.

The chain employs TRBV6-5 and TRBJ2-7; D possibly corresponds to TRBD1 (5 bases). V was shortened by 6 bases and J by 0 bases, with 15 bases between the two germline ends. CDR1 MNHEY and CDR2 SVGAGI come from the germline V gene. The CDR3 length is 15 residues. This CDR3 is CASSRNSDSSYEQYF. The CDR3 DNA is TGTGCCAGCAGCCGAAATTCCGACAGCTCCTACGAGCAGTACTTC.

This rearrangement joins TRBV19 to TRBJ2-7; D ambiguous. Deletions cut 5 bases from V and 0 bases from J, with 11 bases between. The CDR3 is made up of 14 amino acids. CDR1 is LNHDA and CDR2 is SQIVND in the germline V gene (reference sequence). The CDR3 region has the DNA TGTGCCAGTAGTCCCCTGCTGAGCTCCTACGAGCAGTACTTC. It codes for CASSPLLSSYEQYF.

There are a few counts of this clone. The gene calls are TRBV28 and TRBJ1-3; 10 nucleotides align to TRBD1. The J segment lost 3 bases and the V segment lost 6 bases, leaving 2 bases of the junction unmatched. The CDR3 consists of 14 residues. The V gene's germline CDR1 is MDHEN and CDR2 SYDVKM. CDR3 DNA: TGTGCCAGCAGCCGGGACAGGGGTGGAAACACCATATATTTT. Translated: CASSRDRGGNTIYF.

V is TRBV27 and J is TRBJ1-1; perhaps TRBD1 as D (5 bases). V was clipped by 5 bases and J by 4 bases, with 26 bases between them. The CDR3 is 18 residues long. Germline-derived CDR1 and CDR2 are MNHEY and SMNVEV (reference sequence). The DNA for the CDR3 is TGTGCCAGCAGTCCCCTCGGGGAGGTGGGGCGGGGGGGCACTGAAGCTTTCTTT. Translating it yields CASSPLGEVGRGGTEAFF.

The chain combines TRBV30 with TRBJ1-6, with 7 bases lining up with TRBD1. J gave up 5 bases and V 4 bases, and 2 bases lay outside the gene matches. The length of the CDR3 is 13 residues. Germline CDR1 and CDR2: GTSNPN and SVGIG (reference sequence). The CDR3 loop reads CAWITGDNSPLHF. For the CDR3, the DNA is TGTGCCTGGATAACAGGGGATAATTCACCCCTCCACTTT.

This chain links TRBV10-1 with TRBJ2-2; D remains unclear. V shed 6 bases and J shed 6 bases, with 11 bases lying between them. CDR3 size: 13 residues. Germline-derived CDR1 and CDR2 are WNHNN and SYGVQD (reference sequence). CDR3 in DNA: TGCGCCAGCAGCGTCGGTAGAGCCGGGGAGCTGTTTTTT. Its translation: CASSVGRAGELFF.

This chain joins TRBV30 and TRBJ1-5; no reliable D call. The V end lost 3 bases, the J end lost 3 bases, and 12 bases lay between the germline ends. Germline loops: CDR1 GTSNPN, CDR2 SVGIG (reference sequence). The CDR3 has 14 residues. Here the CDR3 DNA reads TGTGCCTGGAGCGGGCCGGGGTCCAATCAGCCCCAGCATTTT. Amino acids: CAWSGPGSNQPQHF.

This clone has a single count. V and J are TRBV6-5 and TRBJ1-6; weak D call: TRBD1 (5 bases). V was trimmed by 6 bases and J by 9 bases, leaving 9 bases between them. Germline assignment: CDR1 MNHEY and CDR2 SVGAGI. This CDR3 has 12 amino acids. This CDR3 reads CASSPQGSPLHF. CDR3 sequence (DNA): TGTGCCAGCAGCCCCCAGGGTTCACCCCTCCACTTT.

This clone was observed a handful of times. The chain links TRBV5-1 to TRBJ2-7, with TRBD2 matching 8 bases. CDR3 length: 15 residues. Trimming cost V 0 bases and J 2 bases; bases outside gene matches: 4. CDR1 and CDR2 from the germline V gene are SGHRS and YFSETQ. Here the CDR3 DNA reads TGCGCCAGCAGCTTGGACACGGGAGGGCCCTACGAGCAGTACTTC. It is translated as CASSLDTGGPYEQYF.

Note on this clone: Germline and junction disagree at one end, which may indicate a read error. This chain links TRBV7-7 with TRBJ2-3; 11 nucleotides match TRBD2. CDR3 length: 15 residues. CDR1 is SSHAT, CDR2 FNYEAQ, per germline (reference sequence). This chain's CDR3 is CASSLLAGDADTQYF. The CDR3 nucleotides read TGTGCTAGCAGCTTACTAGCGGGAGATGCAGATACGCAGTATTTT. Based on the CDR3 plus reference TRBV7-7 and TRBJ2-3, the full variable domain is GAGVSQSPRYKVTKRGQDVTLRCDPISSHATLYWYQQALGQGPEFLTYFNYEAQPDKSGLPSDRFSAERPEGSISTLTIQRTEQRDSAMYRCASSLLAGDADTQYFGPGTRLTVL.

DNA of the CDR3: TGTGCCAGCAGCGTAGCCCCGCCACTGAGCTCTGGAAACACCATATATTTT. Translating gives CASSVAPPLSSGNTIYF. The chain carries TRBV9 and TRBJ1-3; D ambiguous. Trimming stripped 0 bases from V and 0 bases from J, with 13 bases between. The CDR3 spans 17 residues. The germline V gene has CDR1 SGDLS and CDR2 YYNGEE.

This clone was seen more than once but under ten times. The rearrangement joins TRBV2 to TRBJ2-5; TRBD1 matches at 7 bases. CDR3 length equals 14 residues. With V trimmed by 5 bases and J by 5 bases, 8 bases remained unmatched. Germline CDR1 SNHLY, CDR2 FYNNEI. The CDR3 bases are TGTGCCAGCAGTAGGGGGCTCCGGACGGAGACCCAGTACTTC. Translating gives CASSRGLRTETQYF.

The chain carries TRBV7-8 and TRBJ1-4, with 9 bases identical to TRBD1. Germline-derived CDR1 and CDR2 are SGHVS and FQNEAQ. The CDR3 covers 20 residues. The ends lost 2 bases at V and 0 bases at J; junction bases unmatched: 13. Written as DNA, the CDR3 is TGTGCCAGCAGCTTATACGTTTCCGACAGGGGGAAAACAACTAATGAAAAACTGTTTTTT. Its translation: CASSLYVSDRGKTTNEKLFF.

V and J are TRBV5-5 and TRBJ2-7; TRBD2 is a possible D gene (6 bases). V lost 2 bases and J 6 bases, leaving 12 bases between the germline ends. Per germline, CDR1 SGHKS and CDR2 YYEKEE (reference sequence). This CDR3 region has 13 residues. The CDR3 is CASSFLGDSEQYF. The CDR3 DNA is TGTGCCAGCAGCTTTCTGGGGGACTCCGAGCAGTACTTC.

The gene calls are TRBV7-7 and TRBJ2-5; possible D gene TRBD1, 5 bases. The CDR3 contains 15 residues. With 0 bases removed from V and 2 bases from J, the gap between germline ends came to 10 bases. Germline CDR1 is SSHAT and CDR2 is FNYEAQ (reference sequence). DNA for the CDR3: TGTGCCAGCAGCTTAGCCCCGACAGTTCAAGAGACCCAGTACTTC. It is translated as CASSLAPTVQETQYF.

In this sample, this clone turned up once. This rearrangement joins TRBV5-1 to TRBJ2-1; 8 positions agree with TRBD1. V gave up 0 bases and J gave up 8 bases; unmatched junction bases: 10. The germline gives CDR1 SGHRS, CDR2 YFSETQ. There are 16 residues in the CDR3. The CDR3 sequence: CASSLEGAGGWDEQFF. CDR3 coding DNA: TGCGCCAGCAGCTTGGAAGGGGCAGGGGGCTGGGATGAGCAGTTCTTC.

The chain carries TRBV6-5 and TRBJ2-5, with 13 nucleotides matching TRBD2. This CDR3 spans 16 amino acids. Per the germline V gene, CDR1 is MNHEY and CDR2 is SVGAGI. V lost 2 bases to trimming and J lost 4 bases; unmatched junction nucleotides: 4. CDR3 nucleotides: TGTGCCAGCAGTTACGGACTAGCGGGAGTGGCAGAGACCCAGTACTTC. The encoded protein is CASSYGLAGVAETQYF.

The chain combines TRBV7-8 with TRBJ1-2; 9 bases match TRBD1. Germline trimming cut 1 base from V and 5 bases from J; bases unmatched to any gene: 11. The CDR3 length is 17 residues. In germline, CDR1 is SGHVS, CDR2 FQNEAQ. The CDR3 is CASSLVGQGSPGYGYTF. For the CDR3, the DNA is TGTGCCAGCAGCTTAGTGGGACAGGGAAGTCCTGGGTATGGCTACACCTTC.

The J gene is TRBJ2-1, the V gene TRBV10-3; TRBD2 agrees at 12 bases. The CDR3 has 14 residues. J gave up 6 bases and V 6 bases, and 3 bases lay outside the gene matches. Looked up from germline, CDR1 is ENHRY and CDR2 is SYGVKD. DNA for the CDR3: TGTGCCATCAGGCGGACTAGCGGGGCCAATGAGCAGTTCTTC. Its protein product is CAIRRTSGANEQFF.

This clone showed up just a few times. V usage is TRBV27 and J usage is TRBJ1-1; D is ambiguous. CDR1 is MNHEY, CDR2 SMNVEV, per germline (reference sequence). This CDR3 is 13 amino acids long. V was trimmed by 6 bases and J by 3 bases, leaving 11 bases between them. The CDR3 spells CASSPRRDTEAFF. The CDR3 DNA reads as TGTGCCAGCAGCCCTCGGAGGGACACTGAAGCTTTCTTT.

This rearrangement joins TRBV19 to TRBJ2-1; D possibly corresponds to TRBD2 (6 bases). The germline CDR1 and CDR2 sequences are LNHDA and SQIVND (reference sequence). This CDR3 has 14 amino acids. V was trimmed by 3 bases and J by 8 bases, leaving 14 bases between them. Here the CDR3 reads CASSMRGILDEQFF. For the CDR3, the DNA is TGTGCCAGTAGTATGCGCGGGATACTAGATGAGCAGTTCTTC.

The rearrangement links TRBV6-5 to TRBJ1-1, with a weak D call TRBD1 (6 bases). V dropped 6 bases and J dropped 11 bases, with 22 bases sitting between them. CDR1 is MNHEY and CDR2 is SVGAGI in the germline V gene. CDR3 length: 14 amino acids. The DNA of the CDR3 is TGTGCCAGCAGACGAACAACACAGGGTCCCGTGGCTTTCTTT. Translating gives CASRRTTQGPVAFF.